This is a list of T cell receptor beta chains from one sample in a study of blood T cell repertoires in COVID-19. The repertoire was sequenced with immunoSEQ multiplex PCR; TCRdb's copy has only in-frame clones and lacks some. The repertoire includes about 250,000 clones, nearly 90% of them detected once, and approximately 0.8% sits in the top ten. Sequencing was performed on peripheral blood. These receptors were taken from a woman under 40 with acute or convalescent COVID-19. Each CDR3 is given with its conserved first and last residue. The order of the fields is clone size, V gene, D gene, J gene, CDR3 DNA, CDR3 protein. D genes are given only for firm matches. Clone size is shown for a subset of rows, as once, few, many or a class of expanded clone.

abundance: .
v_gene: TRBV4-3
d_gene: .
j_gene: TRBJ1-6
CDR3nt: TGCGCCAGCAGCCAGTTTCTCCTCGGGAGCTATAATTCACCCCTCCACTTT
CDR3aa: CASSQFLLGSYNSPLHF

abundance: .
v_gene: TRBV7-8
d_gene: TRBD1
j_gene: TRBJ1-2
CDR3nt: TGTGCCAGCAGCCGCGGACAGGGCAGCTATGGCTACACCTTC
CDR3aa: CASSRGQGSYGYTF

abundance: .
v_gene: TRBV19
d_gene: .
j_gene: TRBJ2-2
CDR3nt: TGTGCCAGTAGTACCGGACAGTTTACATCCCGCACCGGGGAGCTGTTTTTT
CDR3aa: CASSTGQFTSRTGELFF

abundance: .
v_gene: TRBV30
d_gene: .
j_gene: TRBJ2-2
CDR3nt: TGTGCCTGGGCCGGCACCGGGGAGCTGTTTTTT
CDR3aa: CAWAGTGELFF

abundance: many
v_gene: TRBV7-8
d_gene: TRBD2
j_gene: TRBJ2-7
CDR3nt: TGTGCCAGCAGCTCGCGACTAGCGGGAGCCACCTACGAGCAGTACTTC
CDR3aa: CASSSRLAGATYEQYF

abundance: .
v_gene: TRBV18
d_gene: TRBD2
j_gene: TRBJ2-1
CDR3nt: TGTGCCAGCTCCCCCCCGACGGGACTAGCATTTCATGAGCAGTTCTTC
CDR3aa: CASSPPTGLAFHEQFF

abundance: .
v_gene: TRBV6-5
d_gene: .
j_gene: TRBJ1-1
CDR3nt: TGTGCCAGCAGTATATTGAACACTGAAGCTTTCTTT
CDR3aa: CASSILNTEAFF

abundance: .
v_gene: TRBV21-1
d_gene: .
j_gene: TRBJ2-6
CDR3nt: TGTGCCAGCTTCAGAGGCCAGGGATACTCTGGGGCCAACGTCCTGACTTTC
CDR3aa: CASFRGQGYSGANVLTF

abundance: once
v_gene: TRBV9
d_gene: .
j_gene: TRBJ1-2
CDR3nt: TGTGCCAGCAGCGCCGAAGGGGGCTATGGCTACACCTTC
CDR3aa: CASSAEGGYGYTF

abundance: few
v_gene: TRBV19
d_gene: .
j_gene: TRBJ1-5
CDR3nt: TGTGCCAGTACCCCCCCGGGAGGGCATCAGCCCCAGCATTTT
CDR3aa: CASTPPGGHQPQHF

abundance: once
v_gene: TRBV3-1/TRBV3-2
d_gene: TRBD2
j_gene: TRBJ2-7
CDR3nt: TGTGCCAGCAGCGCCCGACTAGCGGGAGATCATATAATGTCCTACGAGCAGTACTTC
CDR3aa: CASSARLAGDHIMSYEQYF

abundance: .
v_gene: TRBV7-2
d_gene: TRBD1
j_gene: TRBJ1-5
CDR3nt: TGTGCCAGCAGCTTTTACGGGACAGCCGAAAATCAGCCCCAGCATTTT
CDR3aa: CASSFYGTAENQPQHF

abundance: .
v_gene: TRBV19
d_gene: TRBD2
j_gene: TRBJ2-3
CDR3nt: TGTGCCAGTATCGGACTAGCGGGACCCACAGATACGCAGTATTTT
CDR3aa: CASIGLAGPTDTQYF

abundance: once
v_gene: TRBV9
d_gene: .
j_gene: TRBJ1-1
CDR3nt: TGTGCCAGCAGCGTAGGTTCCCTAGGGGACACTGAAGCTTTCTTT
CDR3aa: CASSVGSLGDTEAFF

abundance: once
v_gene: TRBV4-2
d_gene: .
j_gene: TRBJ1-5
CDR3nt: TGTGCCAGCAGCCAAGAGGGGGCCTACAATCAGCCCCAGCATTTT
CDR3aa: CASSQEGAYNQPQHF

abundance: once
v_gene: TRBV7-9
d_gene: .
j_gene: TRBJ2-1
CDR3nt: TGTGCCAGCAGCTTAGAGGACTTCCACAATGAGCAGTTCTTC
CDR3aa: CASSLEDFHNEQFF

abundance: .
v_gene: TRBV30
d_gene: TRBD2
j_gene: TRBJ2-1
CDR3nt: TGTGCCTGGAGTCCGACTAGCGGGTCCTACAATGAGCAGTTCTTC
CDR3aa: CAWSPTSGSYNEQFF

abundance: .
v_gene: TRBV5-1
d_gene: TRBD1
j_gene: TRBJ2-1
CDR3nt: TGCGCCAGCAGCCAAGCCGGGACAGTAACCTACAATGAGCAGTTCTTC
CDR3aa: CASSQAGTVTYNEQFF

abundance: .
v_gene: TRBV25-1
d_gene: TRBD1
j_gene: TRBJ1-3
CDR3nt: TGTGCCAGCGGCGACAGGGACTCTGGAAACACCATATATTTT
CDR3aa: CASGDRDSGNTIYF

abundance: .
v_gene: TRBV12-3/TRBV12-4
d_gene: .
j_gene: TRBJ1-2
CDR3nt: TGTGCCAGCAGCACAGGCTATGGCTACACCTTC
CDR3aa: CASSTGYGYTF

abundance: few
v_gene: TRBV30
d_gene: TRBD1
j_gene: TRBJ1-5
CDR3nt: TGTGCCTGGAGTATTGACAGGGGTAATCAGCCCCAGCATTTT
CDR3aa: CAWSIDRGNQPQHF

abundance: .
v_gene: TRBV6-6
d_gene: .
j_gene: TRBJ1-1
CDR3nt: TGTGCCAGCAGTTCGGTCTCGAACACTGAAGCTTTCTTT
CDR3aa: CASSSVSNTEAFF

abundance: .
v_gene: TRBV5-4
d_gene: TRBD2
j_gene: TRBJ2-1
CDR3nt: TGTGCCAGCAGTTCCTTGCGGGGGGCCTACAATGAGCAGTTCTTC
CDR3aa: CASSSLRGAYNEQFF

abundance: .
v_gene: TRBV12-3/TRBV12-4
d_gene: .
j_gene: TRBJ2-7
CDR3nt: TGTGCCAGCAGTTCGAGGTCGGTCGGGCAGTACTTC
CDR3aa: CASSSRSVGQYF

abundance: once
v_gene: TRBV7-6
d_gene: TRBD2
j_gene: TRBJ2-2
CDR3nt: TGTGCCAGCAGCTCGAGGACTAGCGGGAACACCGGGGAGCTGTTTTTT
CDR3aa: CASSSRTSGNTGELFF

abundance: .
v_gene: TRBV7-8
d_gene: TRBD1
j_gene: TRBJ1-4
CDR3nt: TGTGCCAGCAGCCCTAGGACAGGAAATGAAAAACTGTTTTTT
CDR3aa: CASSPRTGNEKLFF

abundance: .
v_gene: TRBV2
d_gene: .
j_gene: TRBJ2-2
CDR3nt: TGTGCCAGCAAGAGAGCGGGCCAGAACACCGGGGAGCTGTTTTTT
CDR3aa: CASKRAGQNTGELFF

abundance: once
v_gene: TRBV13
d_gene: TRBD2
j_gene: TRBJ2-7
CDR3nt: TGTGCCAGCAGCCGAGGACTAGCGGGAAATGAGCAGTACTTC
CDR3aa: CASSRGLAGNEQYF

abundance: .
v_gene: TRBV18
d_gene: .
j_gene: TRBJ1-4
CDR3nt: TGTGCCAGCTCCCCGAGGGTTAGTGAAAAACTGTTTTTT
CDR3aa: CASSPRVSEKLFF

abundance: .
v_gene: TRBV19
d_gene: TRBD1
j_gene: TRBJ2-3
CDR3nt: TGTGCCAGTAGTATAGATACAGGGGGAAGGGATACGCAGTATTTT
CDR3aa: CASSIDTGGRDTQYF

abundance: .
v_gene: TRBV5-1
d_gene: .
j_gene: TRBJ2-7
CDR3nt: TGCGCCAGCAGCAGGGAGTCTCCATACGAGCAGTACTTC
CDR3aa: CASSRESPYEQYF

abundance: .
v_gene: TRBV6-4
d_gene: .
j_gene: TRBJ1-1
CDR3nt: TGTGCCAGCAGTGAGCCCCGGGGGGACTACACTGAAGCTTTCTTT
CDR3aa: CASSEPRGDYTEAFF

abundance: few
v_gene: TRBV5-1
d_gene: .
j_gene: TRBJ1-4
CDR3nt: TGCGCCAGCAGCTTCAGGGCCGGAAATGAAAAACTGTTTTTT
CDR3aa: CASSFRAGNEKLFF

abundance: .
v_gene: TRBV30
d_gene: TRBD1
j_gene: TRBJ2-5
CDR3nt: TGTGCCTGGGCGCGACAGGGTAAAGAGACCCAGTACTTC
CDR3aa: CAWARQGKETQYF

abundance: .
v_gene: TRBV5-4
d_gene: TRBD1
j_gene: TRBJ2-7
CDR3nt: TGTGCCAGCAGCCCGGGACAGCCGGCCTACGAGCAGTACTTC
CDR3aa: CASSPGQPAYEQYF

abundance: .
v_gene: TRBV7-9
d_gene: .
j_gene: TRBJ2-6
CDR3nt: TGTGCCAGCAGCTTAGGGCACTCTGGGGCCAACGTCCTGACTTTC
CDR3aa: CASSLGHSGANVLTF

abundance: .
v_gene: TRBV6-1
d_gene: TRBD2
j_gene: TRBJ2-3
CDR3nt: TGTGCCAGCACCAAACTAGCGGGAGTCACAGATACGCAGTATTTT
CDR3aa: CASTKLAGVTDTQYF

abundance: few
v_gene: TRBV19
d_gene: TRBD2
j_gene: TRBJ2-7
CDR3nt: TGTGCCAGTAGTATAGGACTAGCTGTCTCTTACGAGCAGTACTTC
CDR3aa: CASSIGLAVSYEQYF

abundance: .
v_gene: TRBV11-2
d_gene: TRBD2
j_gene: TRBJ2-7
CDR3nt: TGTGCCAGCAGCCGGACTAGCGGGAGAGTCTACGAGCAGTACTTC
CDR3aa: CASSRTSGRVYEQYF

abundance: .
v_gene: TRBV21-1
d_gene: .
j_gene: TRBJ2-1
CDR3nt: TGTGCCAGCAGCAGAACAGGGGGGAAAAACAATGAGCAGTTCTTC
CDR3aa: CASSRTGGKNNEQFF

abundance: .
v_gene: TRBV7-9
d_gene: TRBD1
j_gene: TRBJ2-3
CDR3nt: TGTGCCAGCAACCAGGGGGCGGGGACAGATACGCAGTATTTT
CDR3aa: CASNQGAGTDTQYF